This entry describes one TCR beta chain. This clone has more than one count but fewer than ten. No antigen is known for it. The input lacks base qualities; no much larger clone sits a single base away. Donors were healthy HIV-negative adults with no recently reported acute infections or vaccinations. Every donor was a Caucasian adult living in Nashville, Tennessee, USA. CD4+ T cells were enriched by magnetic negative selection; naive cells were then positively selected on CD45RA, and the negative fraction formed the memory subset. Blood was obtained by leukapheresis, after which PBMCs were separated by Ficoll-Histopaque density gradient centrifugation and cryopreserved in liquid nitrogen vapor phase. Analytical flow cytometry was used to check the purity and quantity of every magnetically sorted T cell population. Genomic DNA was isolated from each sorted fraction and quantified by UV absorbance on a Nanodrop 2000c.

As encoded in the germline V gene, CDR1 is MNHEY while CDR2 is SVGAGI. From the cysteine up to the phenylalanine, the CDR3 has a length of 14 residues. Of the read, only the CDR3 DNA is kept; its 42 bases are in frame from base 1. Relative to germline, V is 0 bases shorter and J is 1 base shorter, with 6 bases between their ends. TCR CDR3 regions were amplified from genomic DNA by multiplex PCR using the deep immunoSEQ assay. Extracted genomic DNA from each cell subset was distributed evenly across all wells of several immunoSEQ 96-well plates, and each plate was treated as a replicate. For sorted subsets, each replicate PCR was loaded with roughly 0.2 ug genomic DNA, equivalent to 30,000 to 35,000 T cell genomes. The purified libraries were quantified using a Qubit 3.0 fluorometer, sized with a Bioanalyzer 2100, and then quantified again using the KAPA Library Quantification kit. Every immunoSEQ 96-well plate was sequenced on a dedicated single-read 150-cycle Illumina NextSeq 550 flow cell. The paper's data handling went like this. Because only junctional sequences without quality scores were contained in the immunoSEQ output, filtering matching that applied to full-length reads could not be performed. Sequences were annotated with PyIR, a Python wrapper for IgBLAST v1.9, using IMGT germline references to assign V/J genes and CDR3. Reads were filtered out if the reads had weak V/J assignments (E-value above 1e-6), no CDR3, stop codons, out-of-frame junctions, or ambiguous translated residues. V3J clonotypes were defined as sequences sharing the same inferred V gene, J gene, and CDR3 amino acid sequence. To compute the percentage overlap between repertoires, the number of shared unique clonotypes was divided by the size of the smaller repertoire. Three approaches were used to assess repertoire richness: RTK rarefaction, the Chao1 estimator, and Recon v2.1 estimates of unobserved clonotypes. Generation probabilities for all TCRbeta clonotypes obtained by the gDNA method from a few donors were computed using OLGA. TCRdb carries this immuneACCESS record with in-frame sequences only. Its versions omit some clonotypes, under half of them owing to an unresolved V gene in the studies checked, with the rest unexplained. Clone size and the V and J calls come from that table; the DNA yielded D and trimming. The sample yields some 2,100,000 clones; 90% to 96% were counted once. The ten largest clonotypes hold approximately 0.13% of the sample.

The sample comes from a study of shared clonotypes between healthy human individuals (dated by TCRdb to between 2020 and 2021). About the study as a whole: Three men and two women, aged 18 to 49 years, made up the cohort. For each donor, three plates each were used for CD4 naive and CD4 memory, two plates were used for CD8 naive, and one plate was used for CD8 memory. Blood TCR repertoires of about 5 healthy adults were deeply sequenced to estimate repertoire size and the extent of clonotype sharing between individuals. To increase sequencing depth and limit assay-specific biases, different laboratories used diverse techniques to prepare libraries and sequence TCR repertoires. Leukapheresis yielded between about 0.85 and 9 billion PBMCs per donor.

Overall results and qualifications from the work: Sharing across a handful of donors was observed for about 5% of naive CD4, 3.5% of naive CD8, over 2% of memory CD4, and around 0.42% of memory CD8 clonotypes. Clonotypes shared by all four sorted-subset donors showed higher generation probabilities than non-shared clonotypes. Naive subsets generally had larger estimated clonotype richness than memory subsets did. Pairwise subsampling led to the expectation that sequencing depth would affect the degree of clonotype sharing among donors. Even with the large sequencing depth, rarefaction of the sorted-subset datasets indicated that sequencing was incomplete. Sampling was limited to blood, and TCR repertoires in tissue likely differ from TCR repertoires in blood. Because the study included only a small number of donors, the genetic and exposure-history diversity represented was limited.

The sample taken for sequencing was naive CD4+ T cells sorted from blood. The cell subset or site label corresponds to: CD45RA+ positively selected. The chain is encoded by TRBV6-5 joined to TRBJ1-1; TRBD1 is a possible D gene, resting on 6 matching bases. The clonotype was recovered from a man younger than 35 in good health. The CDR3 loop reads CASSYSDRNTEAFF. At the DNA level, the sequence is TGTGCCAGCAGTTACTCGGACAGGAACACTGAAGCTTTCTTT.